The 6 T cell receptor beta chains presented below share a single source sample, sequenced in a study of human T cells and chemical hapten exposure. TCRdb redid the calling of the RACE reads with MiXCR, one entry per CDR3 protein. The sample consists of about 90,000 distinct CDR3 sequences, about 10% of them appearing once. Time point given: patch test 1, 2 weeks after DPC sensitization. Sample treatment: therapeutic diphenylcyclopropenone sensitization with weekly scalp DPC. The sequences come from whole blood, collected in connection with sensitization to the hapten diphenylcyclopropenone (DPC). The receptors were gathered from a man in his forties or fifties with alopecia areata. Some clones in this sample may be carry-over from other donors' samples.

CDR3 sequence (DNA): TGTGCCAGCCCACCTTCGAAGCCCCCCTCGGACACCGGGGAGCTGTTTTTT. This sequence encodes CASPPSKPPSDTGELFF. The chain is built from TRBV7-9 and TRBJ2-2; D not resolved. Germline V CDR1 and CDR2: SEHNR, FQNEAQ (reference sequence). The CDR3 covers 17 residues. Trimming removed 8 bases from V and 3 bases from J, with 22 bases in between.

The sample holds a few counts of this clonotype. The chain couples TRBV12-3 or TRBV12-4 to TRBJ2-3, with 10 bases matching TRBD2. V was clipped by 3 bases and J by 3 bases; unmatched bases: 3. CDR3 size: 15 residues. CDR3 residues: CASSFRGLATDTQYF. The CDR3 DNA is TGTGCCAGCAGTTTTAGGGGACTAGCGACAGATACGCAGTATTTT.

The chain's CDR3 is CASSMTQATSSEQYF. The CDR3 DNA is TGTGCCAGCTCGATGACGCAAGCCACTTCGAGCGAGCAGTACTTC. J is TRBJ2-7 and V is TRBV18; the D is unclear. V was cut by 6 bases and J by 6 bases, with 21 bases left in between. CDR1 KGHSH and CDR2 LQKENI come from the germline V gene. The CDR3 covers 15 residues.

The rearrangement joins TRBV7-2 to TRBJ1-6; D perhaps matches TRBD1 (5 bases). Trimming removed 8 bases from V and 9 bases from J, with 11 bases in between. The germline V gene encodes CDR1 SGHTA and CDR2 FQGNSA. The CDR3 contains 12 residues. The CDR3: CASWDGGSPLHF. The CDR3 nucleotides read TGTGCCAGCTGGGATGGGGGTTCACCCCTCCACTTT. Supplemented by reference TRBV7-2 and TRBJ1-6, the full variable domain reads GAGVSQSPSNKVTEKGKDVELRCDPISGHTALYWYRQSLGQGLEFLIYFQGNSAPDKSGLPSDRFSAERTGGSVSTLTIQRTQQEDSAVYLCASWDGGSPLHFGNGTRLTVT.

A few counts support this clonotype. The rearrangement joins TRBV5-1 to TRBJ1-1; no definite D call. Trimming removed 4 bases at V and 0 bases at J, with 13 bases between. This CDR3 comprises 15 residues. The germline V gene encodes CDR1 SGHRS and CDR2 YFSETQ. The CDR3 protein is CASSPAVLLNTEAFF. The DNA for the CDR3 is TGCGCCAGCAGCCCGGCCGTTTTATTGAACACTGAAGCTTTCTTT.

This clonotype was picked up a small number of times. The CDR3 DNA reads TGTGCCAGCAGTTACTCGGCTAGCGGGAGCTACGAGCAGTACTTC. Translation gives CASSYSASGSYEQYF. This sequence joins TRBV6-5 and TRBJ2-7; 10 bases align to TRBD2. The CDR3 is made up of 15 amino acids. The germline CDR1 and CDR2 sequences are MNHEY and SVGAGI. The V segment lost 0 bases and the J segment 3 bases; nucleotides outside the gene matches: 2.